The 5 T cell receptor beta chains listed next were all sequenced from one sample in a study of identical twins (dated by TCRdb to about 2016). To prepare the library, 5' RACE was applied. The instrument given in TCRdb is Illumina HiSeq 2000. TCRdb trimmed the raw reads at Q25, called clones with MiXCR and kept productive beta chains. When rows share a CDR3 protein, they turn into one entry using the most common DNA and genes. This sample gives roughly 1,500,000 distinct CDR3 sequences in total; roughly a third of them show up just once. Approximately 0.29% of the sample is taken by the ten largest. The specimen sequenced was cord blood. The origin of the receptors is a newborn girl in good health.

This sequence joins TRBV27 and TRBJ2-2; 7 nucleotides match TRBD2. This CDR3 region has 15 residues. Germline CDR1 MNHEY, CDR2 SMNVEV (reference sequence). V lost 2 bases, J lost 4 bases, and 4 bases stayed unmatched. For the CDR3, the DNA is TGTGCCAGCAGTTTAGCGGGAGATGTCACCGGGGAGCTGTTTTTT. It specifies CASSLAGDVTGELFF.

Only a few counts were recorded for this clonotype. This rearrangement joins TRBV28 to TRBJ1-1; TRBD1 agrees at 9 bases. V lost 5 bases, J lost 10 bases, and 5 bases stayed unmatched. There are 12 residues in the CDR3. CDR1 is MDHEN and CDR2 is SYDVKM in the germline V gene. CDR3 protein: CASSLGTGRAFF. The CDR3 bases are TGTGCCAGCAGTCTCGGGACAGGGCGAGCTTTCTTT.

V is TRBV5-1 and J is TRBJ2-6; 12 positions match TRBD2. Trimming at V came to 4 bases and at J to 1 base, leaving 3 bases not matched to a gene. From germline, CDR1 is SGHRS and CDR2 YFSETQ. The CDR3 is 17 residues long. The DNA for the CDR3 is TGCGCCAGCAGCCGAGGACTAGCGGGATCTGGGGCCAACGTCCTGACTTTC. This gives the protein CASSRGLAGSGANVLTF.

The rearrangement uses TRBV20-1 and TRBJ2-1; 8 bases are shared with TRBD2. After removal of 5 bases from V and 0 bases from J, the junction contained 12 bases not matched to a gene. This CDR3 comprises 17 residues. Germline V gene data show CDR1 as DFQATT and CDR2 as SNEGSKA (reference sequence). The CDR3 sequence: CSASSSGSQLSYNEQFF. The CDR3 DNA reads TGCAGTGCTTCCTCGAGCGGGAGTCAACTCTCCTACAATGAGCAGTTCTTC.

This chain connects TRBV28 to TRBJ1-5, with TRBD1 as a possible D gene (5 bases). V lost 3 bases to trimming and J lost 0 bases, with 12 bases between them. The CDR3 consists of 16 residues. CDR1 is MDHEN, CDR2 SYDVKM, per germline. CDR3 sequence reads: CASSFGGAHSNQPQHF. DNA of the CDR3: TGTGCCAGCAGTTTCGGGGGTGCTCATAGCAATCAGCCCCAGCATTTT.